This note documents a single T cell receptor beta chain sequence. Its antigen remains unidentified. This entry is derived from a study of glioma-infiltrating T cells after dendritic cell vaccination. Study results and limitations: No direct clonality-survival link was found; a diverse polyclonal response may matter.

The CDR3 extends over 14 amino acids. Trimming pared 1 base from V and 3 bases from J, leaving 4 bases between. Germline CDR1 is MGHRA and CDR2 is YSYEKL. Only in-frame clones appear in the TCRdb table, and some are missing; sequencing was by immunoSEQ multiplex PCR. Of about 49,000 clones in the sample, over 75% were seen once. This receptor was identified in a human donor with glioblastoma. The gene calls are TRBV4-1 and TRBJ1-6; D is uncertain. Source: blood, taken before dendritic cell vaccination. The CDR3 here is CASSQVLYNSPLHF. In DNA form, the CDR3 reads TGCGCCAGCAGCCAAGTCCTCTATAATTCACCCCTCCACTTT.